One and the same sample provided the 8 T cell receptor beta chains below, sequenced in a study of blood T cells in healthy people across ages. The second PCR ran about 6 to 12 cycles with a sample-barcoded 5' primer and J-beta primers. TCRdb redid the calling of the 5' RACE reads with MiXCR, one entry per CDR3 protein. The profile shows about a million distinct CDR3 sequences, roughly 51% of them singletons. The material sequenced was blood. The source of these receptors is a woman between 55 and 75 years old in good health.

A few counts support this clonotype. The genes are TRBV7-2 and TRBJ2-5; D may be TRBD1 (6 bases). The germline V and J ends were trimmed by 1 base and 2 bases, with 11 bases remaining between them. The CDR3 covers 15 residues. Germline V lookup: CDR1 SGHTA, CDR2 FQGNSA. The CDR3 loop reads CASSLVTGLQETQYF. The CDR3 bases are TGTGCCAGCAGCTTAGTTACAGGGCTACAAGAGACCCAGTACTTC. The full variable domain, rest sourced from reference TRBV7-2 and TRBJ2-5, is GAGVSQSPSNKVTEKGKDVELRCDPISGHTALYWYRQSLGQGLEFLIYFQGNSAPDKSGLPSDRFSAERTGGSVSTLTIQRTQQEDSAVYLCASSLVTGLQETQYFGPGTRLLVL.

This clonotype turned up a few times. This chain links TRBV7-8 with TRBJ2-1; 8 bases are a match to TRBD2. The J call is in doubt because the DNA end fits TRBJ2-7 better. CDR3 length equals 16 residues. CDR1 is SGHVS, CDR2 FQNEAQ, per germline. As DNA, the CDR3 is TGTGCCAGCAGCTTAGTTGCGAGCGGGAGTTACAATGAGCAGTACTTC. Its translation: CASSLVASGSYNEQYF.

CDR3 sequence: CSARDSSRRAKNIQYF. The DNA of the CDR3 is TGCAGTGCTAGAGATTCCAGCCGCAGAGCCAAAAACATTCAGTACTTC. The chain is built from TRBV20-1 and TRBJ2-4; D is unresolved. Germline V gene sequence: CDR1 DFQATT, CDR2 SNEGSKA (reference sequence). Deletions cut 0 bases from V and 0 bases from J, with 12 bases between. This CDR3 is built from 16 residues.

This clonotype was counted between two and nine times. The chain couples TRBV27 to TRBJ2-7; D may match TRBD1 or TRBD2 (6 bases each). Germline CDR1 MNHEY, CDR2 SMNVEV (reference sequence). The CDR3 runs to 14 residues. Trimming removed 6 bases from V and 3 bases from J, with 15 bases in between. Written as DNA, the CDR3 is TGTGCCAGCAGGTTAGGGGGGCTTATCTACGAGCAGTACTTC. Protein sequence: CASRLGGLIYEQYF.

This clonotype was recorded many times. The chain uses TRBV20-1 and TRBJ2-1, with 10 bases identical to TRBD2. The germline V gene encodes CDR1 DFQATT and CDR2 SNEGSKA (reference sequence). The CDR3 totals 15 residues. Trimming removed 5 bases from V and 8 bases from J; junction bases left unmatched: 12. The CDR3 sequence is CSAQNPAGGPHEQFF. Here the CDR3 DNA reads TGCAGTGCTCAGAACCCAGCGGGAGGGCCCCATGAGCAGTTCTTC.

This clonotype has more than one count but fewer than ten. J is TRBJ2-3 and V is TRBV4-1; D gene unclear. Deletions cut 0 bases from V and 1 base from J, with 11 bases between. CDR3 length: 16 residues. The germline gives CDR1 MGHRA, CDR2 YSYEKL. The CDR3 region is CASSQDLSLGTDTQYF. In DNA form, the CDR3 reads TGCGCCAGCAGCCAAGATTTGAGCCTCGGCACAGATACGCAGTATTTT.

V and J are TRBV18 and TRBJ2-3; unclear D gene. Trimming pared 3 bases from V and 4 bases from J, leaving 20 bases between. Germline V CDR1 and CDR2: KGHSH, LQKENI. The CDR3 extends over 17 amino acids. The CDR3 DNA follows: TGTGCCAGCTCACCCGAATCTGGTAGGCTGGCACCAGATACGCAGTATTTT. This sequence encodes CASSPESGRLAPDTQYF.

The chain employs TRBV7-2 and TRBJ2-3; tentative D call: TRBD2 (5 bases). Germline CDR1 reads SGHTA; CDR2 reads FQGNSA. This CDR3 region has 17 residues. V shed 1 base and J shed 5 bases, with 19 bases lying between them. The CDR3 loop reads CASSLDPGGLARDTQYF. CDR3 nucleotide sequence: TGTGCCAGCAGCTTAGATCCTGGTGGGCTAGCTAGAGATACGCAGTATTTT.